A single sample is the source of the 26 T cell receptor beta chains below, sequenced in a study of cytomegalovirus exposure and HLA in healthy donors. This PCR relied on a set of 60 Vbeta primers and 13 Jbeta primers. Only in-frame clones appear in the TCRdb table, and some are missing; sequencing was by immunoSEQ multiplex PCR. The table includes under 200,000 clones, approximately 80% detected once. Sequenced material: PBMCs. These receptors originate from a woman in her thirties or forties in good health and CMV-seropositive.

The rearrangement joins TRBV6-1 to TRBJ1-5; maybe TRBD1 (5 bases). Germline V gene sequence: CDR1 MNHNS, CDR2 SASEGT. The length of the CDR3 is 13 residues. Trimming stripped 6 bases from V and 9 bases from J, with 15 bases between. The CDR3 reads CASSVGERRPQHF. For the CDR3, the DNA is TGTGCCAGCAGCGTAGGGGAAAGGCGGCCCCAGCATTTT.

The rearrangement uses TRBV2 and TRBJ1-4, with D unresolved. Germline CDR1 SNHLY, CDR2 FYNNEI. The length of the CDR3 is 13 residues. Trimming removed 4 bases from V and 6 bases from J, with 9 bases in between. DNA of the CDR3: TGTGCCAGCAGTGGAGTGTCCGATGAAAAACTGTTTTTT. Amino acids: CASSGVSDEKLFF.

This clone was picked up a small number of times. V is TRBV14 and J is TRBJ1-2; tentatively, D is TRBD1 (6 bases). This CDR3 has 15 residues. CDR1 and CDR2 (germline): SGHDN, FVKESK. Trimming shortened V by 4 bases and J by 0 bases, and 12 bases separated the two germline ends. The CDR3 here is CASSPPGHTNYGYTF. The DNA for the CDR3 is TGTGCCAGCAGCCCCCCGGGACACACTAACTATGGCTACACCTTC. Drawing the rest from reference TRBV14 and TRBJ1-2, the complete variable domain is EAGVTQFPSHSVIEKGQTVTLRCDPISGHDNLYWYRRVMGKEIKFLLHFVKESKQDESGMPNNRFLAERTGGTYSTLKVQPAELEDSGVYFCASSPPGHTNYGYTFGSGTRLTVV.

This clone was seen a few times. The chain combines TRBV6-1 with TRBJ2-7; maybe TRBD1 (6 bases). The germline CDR1 and CDR2 sequences are MNHNS and SASEGT. This CDR3 spans 13 amino acids. Trimming pared 7 bases from V and 4 bases from J, leaving 14 bases between. CDR3 sequence reads: CASNTGQGYEQYF. Written as DNA, the CDR3 is TGTGCCAGCAATACGGGACAAGGATACGAGCAGTACTTC.

The chain links TRBV7-2 to TRBJ1-2, with D hard to call. Trimming took 2 bases from V and 6 from J, leaving 10 bases between them. This CDR3 is 13 amino acids long. Germline-derived CDR1 and CDR2 are SGHTA and FQGNSA. In DNA, the CDR3 is TGTGCCAGCAGCTTACTAACAGAAGATGGCTACACCTTC. It codes for CASSLLTEDGYTF. The variable domain in full, completed from reference TRBV7-2 and TRBJ1-2, reads GAGVSQSPSNKVTEKGKDVELRCDPISGHTALYWYRQSLGQGLEFLIYFQGNSAPDKSGLPSDRFSAERTGGSVSTLTIQRTQQEDSAVYLCASSLLTEDGYTFGSGTRLTVV.

V is TRBV11-2 and J is TRBJ2-3; D unclear. Trimming left V 0 bases short and J 5 bases short, with 18 bases between. The CDR3 contains 17 residues. CDR1 is SGHAT, CDR2 FQNNGV, per germline. The CDR3 region is CASSLDRVLTSLDTQYF. CDR3 in DNA: TGTGCCAGCAGCTTAGATCGAGTCTTAACGAGTTTAGATACGCAGTATTTT.

V and J are TRBV6-5 and TRBJ1-2; 8 positions agree with TRBD1. Looked up from germline, CDR1 is MNHEY and CDR2 is SVGAGI. Trimming took 6 bases from V and 4 from J; bases not matched to a gene: 4. The CDR3 is made up of 13 amino acids. In DNA form, the CDR3 reads TGTGCCAGCAGCCCGACAGGGGTCTATGGCTACACCTTC. It translates to CASSPTGVYGYTF.

This clone was counted between two and nine times. This sequence joins TRBV5-4 and TRBJ2-3; 12 bases line up with TRBD1. V was pared by 4 bases and J by 13 bases, with 7 bases of the junction left unmatched. The CDR3 consists of 13 residues. Germline CDR1 is SGHNT and CDR2 is YYREEE (reference sequence). The DNA of the CDR3 is TGTGCCAGCAGCACCTCTGGGACAGGGGGCGAGTATTTT. Protein product: CASSTSGTGGEYF. Combining the CDR3 with reference TRBV5-4 and TRBJ2-3 gives the whole variable domain ETGVTQSPTHLIKTRGQQVTLRCSSQSGHNTVSWYQQALGQGPQFIFQYYREEENGRGNFPPRFSGLQFPNYSSELNVNALELDDSALYLCASSTSGTGGEYFGPGTRLTVL.

The chain carries TRBV4-3 and TRBJ1-1; D not certain. The germline gives CDR1 LGHNA, CDR2 YSLEER. Deletions cut 6 bases from V and 1 base from J, with 12 bases between. The CDR3 consists of 14 residues. The CDR3 bases are TGCGCCAGCAGTCCCGCTCGAGGGAACACTGAAGCTTTCTTT. This translates into CASSPARGNTEAFF.

This clone was found once. The CDR3 spells CASSSQAEGAINQPQHF. The CDR3 DNA reads as TGTGCCAGCAGCAGCCAAGCTGAGGGGGCCATCAATCAGCCCCAGCATTTT. The chain recombines TRBV21-1 with TRBJ1-5; the table's D call of TRBD1 was not tested on the DNA. TRBV21-1 is described as a pseudogene. The CDR3 extends over 17 amino acids.

The V call is TRBV2, the J call TRBJ1-3, with D unresolved. This CDR3 region has 17 residues. The germline V and J ends were trimmed by 3 bases and 2 bases, with 17 bases remaining between them. Germline V lookup: CDR1 SNHLY, CDR2 FYNNEI. In DNA, the CDR3 is TGTGCCAGCAGTGAGGGGTGGGAGCGGCGGACTGGAAACACCATATATTTT. It codes for CASSEGWERRTGNTIYF.

Comments on this clone: This CDR3 is also generated by other DNA sequences in the sample. V usage is TRBV9 and J usage is TRBJ2-1; a weak D match, TRBD1 (5 bases). Germline V gene lookup returns CDR1 SGDLS and CDR2 YYNGEE. CDR3 length equals 15 residues. V lost 0 bases and J 4 bases, leaving 11 bases between the germline ends. The CDR3 bases are TGTGCCAGCAGCGTAGGAGGACAACCGTACAATGAGCAGTTCTTC. Its protein product is CASSVGGQPYNEQFF.

The chain is built from TRBV27 and TRBJ1-2; TRBD1 matches at 8 bases. CDR1 and CDR2 from the germline V gene are MNHEY and SMNVEV (reference sequence). This CDR3 is 15 amino acids long. V shed 5 bases and J 8 bases; nucleotides not matched to a gene: 13. CDR3 amino acids: CASSPSRDRFWGYTF. The CDR3, as DNA: TGTGCCAGCAGTCCGTCCCGGGACAGGTTTTGGGGCTACACCTTC.

V and J are TRBV7-6 and TRBJ2-7; 9 positions match TRBD1. V lost 2 bases and J lost 6; bases outside the gene matches: 8. The length of the CDR3 is 15 residues. Germline V CDR1 and CDR2: SGHVS, FNYEAQ. The CDR3 is CASSLQTGGLGEQYF. CDR3 sequence (DNA): TGTGCCAGCAGCTTACAGACAGGGGGATTAGGCGAGCAGTACTTC.

V usage is TRBV6-1 and J usage is TRBJ1-5; D perhaps matches TRBD1 (6 bases). The germline gives CDR1 MNHNS, CDR2 SASEGT. The CDR3 is 13 amino acids. The V end lost 3 bases, the J end lost 9 bases, and 12 bases lay between the germline ends. CDR3 amino acids: CASSEGGGRPQHF. DNA of the CDR3: TGTGCCAGCAGTGAGGGCGGGGGGCGGCCCCAGCATTTT.

This clone showed up just a few times. V is TRBV13 and J is TRBJ2-1; a possible D gene is TRBD1 (6 bases). The germline V gene has CDR1 PRHDT and CDR2 FYEKMQ (reference sequence). CDR3 length: 14 residues. The V end lost 4 bases, the J end lost 7 bases, and 14 bases lay between the germline ends. The CDR3 spells CASSSTFTGNEQFF. CDR3 DNA sequence: TGTGCCAGCAGCTCCACCTTTACAGGGAATGAGCAGTTCTTC.

J is TRBJ1-1 and V is TRBV7-8; 10 nucleotides line up with TRBD1. The V segment lost 5 bases and the J segment 2 bases; nucleotides outside the gene matches: 14. This CDR3 region has 18 residues. Germline assignment: CDR1 SGHVS and CDR2 FQNEAQ. In DNA, the CDR3 is TGTGCCAGCAGCCCTTTGGATTCCGGGACAGGGGTCAACACTGAAGCTTTCTTT. This codes for CASSPLDSGTGVNTEAFF.

The chain has TRBV5-1 and TRBJ2-2, with 13 bases identical to TRBD2. This CDR3 contains 17 residues. Germline values: CDR1 SGHRS, CDR2 YFSETQ. V lost 6 bases, J lost 7 bases, and 12 bases stayed unmatched. The CDR3 nucleotides are TGCGCCAGCACCCCCCCCGGACTAGCGGGGGTGGTCGGGGAGCTGTTTTTT. It yields the protein CASTPPGLAGVVGELFF.

The chain recombines TRBV5-1 with TRBJ1-1, with 10 bases that match TRBD1. From germline, CDR1 is SGHRS and CDR2 YFSETQ. J gave up 5 bases and V 7 bases, and 5 bases lay outside the gene matches. This CDR3 has 13 residues. The chain's CDR3 is CASSGQGHTEAFF. CDR3 nucleotide sequence: TGCGCCAGCTCGGGACAGGGGCATACTGAAGCTTTCTTT.

The rearrangement links TRBV18 to TRBJ1-3; 8 bases fit TRBD1. CDR3 length equals 17 residues. From germline, CDR1 is KGHSH and CDR2 LQKENI. J lost 4 bases, V lost 2 bases, and 10 bases had no gene match. CDR3 protein: CASSPTLQGATGNTIYF. DNA for the CDR3: TGTGCCAGCTCACCAACCTTGCAGGGGGCGACGGGAAACACCATATATTTT.

The genes are TRBV4-1 and TRBJ1-4; D perhaps matches TRBD1 (5 bases). Trimming left V 0 bases short and J 0 bases short, with 8 bases between. Germline V lookup: CDR1 MGHRA, CDR2 YSYEKL. This CDR3 has 16 amino acids. The CDR3 sequence is CASSQDSQATNEKLFF. CDR3 DNA: TGCGCCAGCAGCCAAGATTCACAGGCAACTAATGAAAAACTGTTTTTT.

This chain links TRBV2 with TRBJ1-2; D unclear. Germline V CDR1 and CDR2: SNHLY, FYNNEI. V gave up 3 bases and J gave up 2 bases, with 10 bases separating them. The CDR3 spans 14 residues. The CDR3 protein is CASSEAGWNYGYTF. The CDR3 bases are TGTGCCAGCAGTGAGGCGGGGTGGAACTATGGCTACACCTTC.

The rearrangement joins TRBV7-9 to TRBJ2-1, with D perhaps TRBD2 (5 bases). V was cut by 5 bases and J by 5 bases, with 7 bases left in between. Germline CDR1 is SEHNR and CDR2 is FQNEAQ (reference sequence). CDR3 length: 12 residues. The CDR3 DNA reads as TGTGCCAGCAGCCCCGGGGACAATGAGCAGTTCTTC. Its protein product is CASSPGDNEQFF.

The chain recombines TRBV4-3 with TRBJ2-4, with D possibly being TRBD1 (8 bases). Trimming shortened V by 1 base and J by 8 bases, and 18 bases separated the two germline ends. The length of the CDR3 is 16 residues. Per the germline V gene, CDR1 is LGHNA and CDR2 is YSLEER. Here the CDR3 DNA reads TGCGCCAGCAGCCAAGCGGGGGGACAGGAAAAGTACATTCAGTACTTC. Translated, it gives CASSQAGGQEKYIQYF.

The sample holds a few counts of this clone. This sequence joins TRBV4-3 and TRBJ2-5, with a possible D match to TRBD2 (6 bases). The CDR3 extends over 15 amino acids. Germline assignment: CDR1 LGHNA and CDR2 YSLEER. The V gene lost 0 bases and the J gene lost 5 bases, with 13 bases spanning the gap. CDR3 loop: CASSQDRRAPETQYF. CDR3 coding DNA: TGCGCCAGCAGCCAAGATCGGAGGGCCCCGGAGACCCAGTACTTC.

This chain joins TRBV4-3 and TRBJ1-5; D is undetermined. Trimming pared 0 bases from V and 8 bases from J, leaving 14 bases between. CDR3 length equals 15 residues. CDR1 is LGHNA, CDR2 YSLEER, per germline. CDR3 DNA: TGCGCCAGCAGCCAAGATTCTAGTCCGATGAAGCCCCAGCATTTT. The encoded protein is CASSQDSSPMKPQHF.